This T cell receptor (beta chain) was sequenced during a study of Ad26.COV2.S vaccination and SARS-CoV-2 variants. The germline CDR1 and CDR2 sequences are SNHLY and FYNNEI. V was clipped by 6 bases and J by 4 bases; unmatched bases: 5. This CDR3 has 14 residues. Treatment here: 15 to 20 received Ad26.COV2.S at low or high dose, single or two shots; about 5 received placebo; per-sample allocation not given. Collection of samples fell on day 63 after the first vaccine or placebo injection. Libraries were prepared by immunoSEQ multiplex PCR; TCRdb keeps only in-frame clonotypes and omits some of them. In the table there are some 340,000 clones, about 86% of which are singletons.

The starting material was peripheral blood, obtained in a trial of Ad26.COV2.S vaccine versus placebo. The genes are TRBV2 and TRBJ1-4; 7 bases agree with TRBD1. This sequence was found in a person between 18 and 59 years old who received the Ad26.COV2.S COVID-19 vaccine or a placebo. The CDR3 region has the DNA TGTGCCAGCAGCAAACAGGGGTTTAATGAAAAACTGTTTTTT. Protein sequence: CASSKQGFNEKLFF. Complete variable domain (other parts from reference TRBV2 and TRBJ1-4): EPEVTQTPSHQVTQMGQEVILRCVPISNHLYFYWYRQILGQKVEFLVSFYNNEISEKSEIFDDQFSVERPDGSNFTLKIRSTKLEDSAMYFCASSKQGFNEKLFFGSGTQLSVL.